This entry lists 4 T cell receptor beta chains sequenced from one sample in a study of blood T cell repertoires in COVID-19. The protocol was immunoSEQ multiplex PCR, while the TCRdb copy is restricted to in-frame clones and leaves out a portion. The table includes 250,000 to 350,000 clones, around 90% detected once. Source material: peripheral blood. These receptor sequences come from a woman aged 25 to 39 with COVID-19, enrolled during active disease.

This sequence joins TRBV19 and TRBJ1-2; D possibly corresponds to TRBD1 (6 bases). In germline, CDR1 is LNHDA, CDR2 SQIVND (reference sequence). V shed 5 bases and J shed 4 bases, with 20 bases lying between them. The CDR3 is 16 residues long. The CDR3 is CASSSGQWASGYGYTF. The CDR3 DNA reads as TGTGCCAGTAGTTCAGGACAGTGGGCTTCTGGCTATGGCTACACCTTC.

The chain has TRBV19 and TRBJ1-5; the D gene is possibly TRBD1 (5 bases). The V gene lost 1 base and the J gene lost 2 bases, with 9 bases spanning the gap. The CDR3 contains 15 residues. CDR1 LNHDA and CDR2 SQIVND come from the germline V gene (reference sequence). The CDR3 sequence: CASSIVGEGNQPQHF. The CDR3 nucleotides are TGTGCCAGTAGTATAGTAGGGGAGGGCAATCAGCCCCAGCATTTT.

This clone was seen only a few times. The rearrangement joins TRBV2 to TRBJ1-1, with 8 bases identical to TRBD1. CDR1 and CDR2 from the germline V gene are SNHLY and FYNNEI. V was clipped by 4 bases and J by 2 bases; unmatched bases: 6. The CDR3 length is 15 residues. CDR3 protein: CASSVGQVVNTEAFF. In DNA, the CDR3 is TGTGCCAGCAGTGTGGGACAGGTCGTCAACACTGAAGCTTTCTTT.

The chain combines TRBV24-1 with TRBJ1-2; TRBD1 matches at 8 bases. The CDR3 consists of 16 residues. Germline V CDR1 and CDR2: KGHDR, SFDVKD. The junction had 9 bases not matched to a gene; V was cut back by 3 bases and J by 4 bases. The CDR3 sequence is CATSDGGTGGIYGYTF. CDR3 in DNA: TGTGCCACCAGTGATGGGGGGACAGGAGGAATCTATGGCTACACCTTC.